The 21 T cell receptor beta chains reported below all come from one sample, sequenced in a study of T-cell reconstitution after alpha-beta-depleted transplantation in children. It was with unique molecular identifiers that the TCRbeta library was prepared. TCRdb called the PCR reads again in MiXCR, with one record for every CDR3 protein. The sample includes fewer than 200,000 distinct CDR3 sequences, roughly 6.8% of them seen just once. The sequencing used PBMCs from the stem cell graft donor, collected from the stem cell graft. These receptors were collected from a human donor who donated a stem cell graft to a child with Wiskott-Aldrich syndrome.

This clonotype appeared many times. The chain links TRBV6-1 to TRBJ2-5; D call uncertain. V was trimmed by 6 bases and J by 4 bases, leaving 18 bases between them. CDR3 length: 15 residues. Germline V gene lookup returns CDR1 MNHNS and CDR2 SASEGT. DNA for the CDR3: TGTGCCAGCAGCAAATCCCCCAGGATGGGAGAGACCCAGTACTTC. Residues: CASSKSPRMGETQYF.

J is TRBJ1-4 and V is TRBV5-1, with 9 bases aligning to TRBD1. From germline, CDR1 is SGHRS and CDR2 YFSETQ. This CDR3 is built from 16 residues. J gave up 5 bases and V 4 bases, and 9 bases lay outside the gene matches. CDR3 in DNA: TGCGCCAGCAGCCCTGGGCCCGGGACAGGGAATGAAAAACTGTTTTTT. Translated: CASSPGPGTGNEKLFF.

Ten or more counts support this clonotype. V gene TRBV4-3 combines with J gene TRBJ1-1; tentative D call: TRBD1 (5 bases). V lost 1 base and J lost 9, with 18 bases in between. The CDR3 has 15 amino acids. Germline-derived CDR1 and CDR2 are LGHNA and YSLEER. The CDR3 DNA sequence: TGCGCCAGCAGCCAAGTACTGGGAAGGGGAAACAAAGCTTTCTTT. This encodes CASSQVLGRGNKAFF.

This clonotype was found many times. The chain has TRBV25-1 and TRBJ2-1; a weak D match, TRBD2 (5 bases). This CDR3 is built from 12 residues. The V end was cut by 3 bases, the J end by 12 bases, with 12 bases between. CDR1 MGHDK and CDR2 SYGVNS come from the germline V gene. In DNA, the CDR3 is TGTGCCAGCAGTGAGGCGGGTCAGAGGCAGTTCTTC. Protein sequence: CASSEAGQRQFF.

This clonotype was seen many times. CDR3 protein: CASSGTGQETQYF. DNA for the CDR3: TGTGCCAGCAGCGGAACCGGGCAAGAGACCCAGTACTTC. This chain uses TRBV9 with TRBJ2-5; D uncertain. There are 13 residues in the CDR3. The V and J ends lost 3 bases and 2 bases respectively, with 8 bases between them. The germline CDR1 and CDR2 sequences are SGDLS and YYNGEE. The full variable domain, rest sourced from reference TRBV9 and TRBJ2-5, is DSGVTQTPKHLITATGQRVTLRCSPRSGDLSVYWYQQSLDQGLQFLIQYYNGEERAKGNILERFSAQQFPDLHSELNLSSLELGDSALYFCASSGTGQETQYFGPGTRLLVL.

CDR3: CASSPGEKLFF. For the CDR3, the DNA is TGTGCCAGCAGCCCGGGTGAAAAACTGTTTTTT. This chain uses TRBV7-9 with TRBJ1-4; D remains ambiguous. CDR3 length: 11 amino acids. Germline V gene data show CDR1 as SEHNR and CDR2 as FQNEAQ (reference sequence). The ends were cut back, 5 bases at V and 7 bases at J, with 5 bases in the middle.

This clonotype was counted between two and nine times. The chain joins TRBV5-1 to TRBJ2-7, with 16 bases identical to TRBD2. V was clipped by 3 bases and J by 7 bases; unmatched bases: 4. Germline V gene data show CDR1 as SGHRS and CDR2 as YFSETQ. CDR3 size: 15 residues. The DNA for the CDR3 is TGCGCCAGCAGCTCGGGACTAGCGGGAGGGAGTGAGCAGTACTTC. As protein: CASSSGLAGGSEQYF.

As regards this clonotype: A single base separates this from a much larger clone, so it may be a read error. The rearrangement links TRBV29-1 to TRBJ2-1; no reliable D call. The germline V gene encodes CDR1 SQVTM and CDR2 ANQGSEA. The CDR3 sequence is 14 residues long. CDR3 nucleotides: TGCAGCGCCATCTGGCACCGGAACTACAATGAGCTGTTCTTC. Its translation is CSAIWHRNYNELFF.

This clonotype has at least ten counts. The gene calls are TRBV5-1 and TRBJ2-1; unclear D gene. Deletions cut 1 base from V and 4 bases from J, with 9 bases between. CDR3 length: 14 amino acids. In germline, CDR1 is SGHRS, CDR2 YFSETQ. This chain's CDR3 is CASSLLEPYNEQFF. The DNA for the CDR3 is TGCGCCAGCAGCTTGCTAGAACCTTACAATGAGCAGTTCTTC. The complete variable domain, with remaining parts taken from reference TRBV5-1 and TRBJ2-1, reads KAGVTQTPRYLIKTRGQQVTLSCSPISGHRSVSWYQQTPGQGLQFLFEYFSETQRNKGNFPGRFSGRQFSNSRSEMNVSTLELGDSALYLCASSLLEPYNEQFFGPGTRLTVL.

Many counts were recorded for this clonotype. The chain has TRBV24-1 and TRBJ2-3; D remains ambiguous. The ends were cut back, 5 bases at V and 5 bases at J, with 10 bases in the middle. The germline V gene has CDR1 KGHDR and CDR2 SFDVKD. The CDR3 has 13 amino acids. CDR3 loop: CATSGLVIDTQYF. CDR3 bases: TGTGCCACCAGTGGCCTAGTAATAGATACGCAGTATTTT.

Only a few counts were recorded for this clonotype. The chain carries TRBV3-1 and TRBJ1-1, with D hard to call. The V and J ends lost 2 bases and 5 bases respectively, with 18 bases between them. In germline, CDR1 is LGHDT, CDR2 YNNKEL (reference sequence). CDR3 length: 16 residues. CDR3 bases: TGTGCCAGCAGCCAAATAGGCCGCGCGGGATCAACTGAAGCTTTCTTT. It is translated as CASSQIGRAGSTEAFF.

This clonotype has a handful of counts. This chain connects TRBV4-1 to TRBJ1-6; the match to TRBD1 covers 7 bases. Germline CDR1 reads MGHRA; CDR2 reads YSYEKL. The CDR3 spans 14 residues. J was trimmed by 11 bases and V by 2 bases; bases with no gene match: 6. CDR3 loop: CASSQNSGGTPLHF. For the CDR3, the DNA is TGCGCCAGCAGCCAAAACTCAGGGGGTACACCCCTCCACTTT.

The sample holds many counts of this clonotype. The chain recombines TRBV6-1 with TRBJ2-4; D is possibly TRBD1 (6 bases). The V gene's germline CDR1 is MNHNS and CDR2 SASEGT. The CDR3 consists of 18 residues. The ends were cut back, 4 bases at V and 1 base at J, with 20 bases in the middle. CDR3 amino acids: CASSALSGAARAKNIQYF. CDR3 coding DNA: TGTGCCAGCAGTGCCCTCTCAGGGGCAGCTAGGGCCAAAAACATTCAGTACTTC.

Many counts were recorded for this clonotype. The chain uses TRBV29-1 and TRBJ2-5; TRBD1 is a possible D gene (5 bases). Trimming took 4 bases from V and 2 from J, leaving 14 bases between them. Germline CDR1 and CDR2: SQVTM and ANQGSEA. The CDR3 is 14 amino acids. CDR3 nucleotides: TGCAGCGTTGCGACAGCCAAGGGGCAAGAGACCCAGTACTTC. Protein: CSVATAKGQETQYF.

The chain combines TRBV6-2 or TRBV6-3 with TRBJ1-3, with D perhaps TRBD1 (5 bases). The V end lost 10 bases, the J end lost 0 bases, and 19 bases lay between the germline ends. CDR1 is MNHEY and CDR2 is SVGEGT in the germline V gene. CDR3 length: 16 residues. CDR3 sequence (DNA): TGTGCCACCGGGGGAGGGTCGCCTTTCTCTGGAAACACCATATATTTT. It yields the protein CATGGGSPFSGNTIYF.

This clonotype was observed many times. The V gene is TRBV24-1, the J gene TRBJ1-5; 7 bases agree with TRBD1. J lost 7 bases, V lost 5 bases, and 7 bases had no gene match. CDR3 size: 14 residues. Germline V CDR1 and CDR2: KGHDR, SFDVKD. CDR3 in DNA: TGTGCCACCAGTGCCGCGACAGGGACCCAGCCCCAGCATTTT. Its translation: CATSAATGTQPQHF.

This clonotype was seen repeatedly, ten times or more. The chain employs TRBV20-1 and TRBJ2-1; 8 positions agree with TRBD1. V trimming: 6 bases; J trimming: 8 bases; junction bases outside the gene matches: 3. The CDR3 is 11 residues long. CDR1 DFQATT and CDR2 SNEGSKA come from the germline V gene (reference sequence). The CDR3 sequence is CSAPTGDEQFF. The CDR3 DNA reads TGCAGTGCCCCGACAGGGGATGAGCAGTTCTTC.

The chain couples TRBV30 to TRBJ1-5; 8 positions match TRBD1. CDR3 size: 14 residues. Trimming removed 4 bases from V and 7 bases from J; junction bases left unmatched: 9. Germline-derived CDR1 and CDR2 are GTSNPN and SVGIG (reference sequence). The CDR3 region is CAWNTGGTGQPQHF. The CDR3 DNA follows: TGTGCCTGGAACACAGGGGGAACGGGGCAGCCCCAGCATTTT.

This clonotype was found many times. This may be a read error: a much more frequent sequence differs by one nucleotide. This chain links TRBV6-6 with TRBJ2-7; D uncertain. Germline lookup yields CDR1 MNHNY and CDR2 SVGAGI (reference sequence). The ends were cut back, 4 bases at V and 2 bases at J, with 3 bases in the middle. CDR3 length: 11 amino acids. The CDR3 nucleotides read TGTGCCAGCAGTTTCGCCTACGAGCAGTACTTC. Protein product: CASSFAYEQYF.

This clonotype was recorded at least ten times. V is TRBV20-1 and J is TRBJ2-2; 7 positions match TRBD2. CDR1 and CDR2 from the germline V gene are DFQATT and SNEGSKA (reference sequence). V lost 6 bases to trimming and J lost 2 bases; unmatched junction nucleotides: 12. The CDR3 runs 16 residues. CDR3 sequence (DNA): TGCAGTGCCCCCGGACGCGGGAGATTAAACACCGGGGAGCTGTTTTTT. Its protein is CSAPGRGRLNTGELFF.

Of note for this clonotype: Being one base from a much bigger clone, this may be a read error. This chain connects TRBV28 to TRBJ2-7; possibly TRBD1 or TRBD2 for D (6 bases each). The CDR3 is 15 residues long. Looked up from germline, CDR1 is MDHEN and CDR2 is SYDVKM. CDR3 sequence reads: CASSYSGASNYELYF. In nucleotides, the CDR3 is TGTGCCAGCAGTTACTCGGGGGCGTCGAACTACGAGCTGTACTTC.